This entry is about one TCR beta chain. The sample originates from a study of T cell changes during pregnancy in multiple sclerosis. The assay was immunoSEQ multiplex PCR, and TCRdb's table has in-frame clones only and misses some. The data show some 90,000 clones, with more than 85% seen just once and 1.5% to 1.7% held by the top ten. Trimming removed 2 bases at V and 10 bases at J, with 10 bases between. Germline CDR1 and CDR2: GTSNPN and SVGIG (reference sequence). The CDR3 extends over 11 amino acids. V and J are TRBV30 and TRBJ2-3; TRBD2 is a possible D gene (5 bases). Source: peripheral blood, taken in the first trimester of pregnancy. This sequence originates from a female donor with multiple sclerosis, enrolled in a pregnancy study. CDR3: CAWSREGPQYF. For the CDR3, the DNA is TGTGCCTGGAGTCGGGAAGGGCCGCAGTATTTT.